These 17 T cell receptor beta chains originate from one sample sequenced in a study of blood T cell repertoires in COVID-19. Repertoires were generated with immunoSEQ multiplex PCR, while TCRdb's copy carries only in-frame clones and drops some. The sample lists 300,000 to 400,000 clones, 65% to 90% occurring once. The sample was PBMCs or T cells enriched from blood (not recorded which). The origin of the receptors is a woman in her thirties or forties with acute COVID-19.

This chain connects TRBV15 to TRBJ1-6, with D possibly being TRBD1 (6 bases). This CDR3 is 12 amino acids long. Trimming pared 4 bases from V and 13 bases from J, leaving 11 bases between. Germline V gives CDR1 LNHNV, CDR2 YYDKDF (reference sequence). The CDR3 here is CATSNREKPLHF. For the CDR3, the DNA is TGTGCCACCAGCAACAGGGAGAAGCCCCTCCACTTT.

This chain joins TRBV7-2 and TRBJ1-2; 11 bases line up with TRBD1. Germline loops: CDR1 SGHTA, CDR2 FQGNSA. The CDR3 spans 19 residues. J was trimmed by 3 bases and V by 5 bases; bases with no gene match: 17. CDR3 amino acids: CASSPRPRDRGAGDYGYTF. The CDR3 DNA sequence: TGTGCCAGCAGCCCGCGACCAAGGGACAGGGGGGCGGGGGACTATGGCTACACCTTC.

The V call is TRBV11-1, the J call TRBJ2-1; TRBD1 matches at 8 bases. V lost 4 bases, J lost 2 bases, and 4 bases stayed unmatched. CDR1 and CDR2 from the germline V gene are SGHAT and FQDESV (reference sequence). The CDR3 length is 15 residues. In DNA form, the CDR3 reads TGTGCCAGCAGCTCAGGGACAGGAACCTACAATGAGCAGTTCTTC. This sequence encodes CASSSGTGTYNEQFF.

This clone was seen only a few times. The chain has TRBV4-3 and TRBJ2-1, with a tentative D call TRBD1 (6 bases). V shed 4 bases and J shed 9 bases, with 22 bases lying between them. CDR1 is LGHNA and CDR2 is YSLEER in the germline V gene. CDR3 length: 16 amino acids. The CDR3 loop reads CASSRGQFSGSSEQFF. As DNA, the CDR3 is TGCGCCAGCAGCCGAGGACAGTTTTCGGGGAGTAGTGAGCAGTTCTTC.

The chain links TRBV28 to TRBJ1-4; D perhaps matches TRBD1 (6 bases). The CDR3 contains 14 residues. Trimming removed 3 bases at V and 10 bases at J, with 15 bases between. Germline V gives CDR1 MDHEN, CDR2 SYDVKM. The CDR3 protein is CASSFRGAVVKLFF. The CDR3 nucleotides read TGTGCCAGCAGTTTCAGGGGAGCGGTTGTAAAACTGTTTTTT.

DNA of the CDR3: TGTGCCAGCAGCTCCGGGACAGGGGTCTACGAGCAGTACTTC. Translation gives CASSSGTGVYEQYF. This chain connects TRBV7-2 to TRBJ2-7; 10 bases agree with TRBD1. V shed 4 bases and J 3 bases; nucleotides not matched to a gene: 3. Germline V gives CDR1 SGHTA, CDR2 FQGNSA. This CDR3 contains 14 residues.

The CDR3 reads CASSPNAGNTIYF. The DNA for the CDR3 is TGTGCCAGCAGTCCTAATGCCGGAAACACCATATATTTT. This chain joins TRBV27 and TRBJ1-3; D unresolved. Between the trimmed V and J ends, which lost 5 bases and 4 bases, there was a span of 9 bases. CDR1 and CDR2 from the germline V gene are MNHEY and SMNVEV (reference sequence). The CDR3 runs 13 residues.

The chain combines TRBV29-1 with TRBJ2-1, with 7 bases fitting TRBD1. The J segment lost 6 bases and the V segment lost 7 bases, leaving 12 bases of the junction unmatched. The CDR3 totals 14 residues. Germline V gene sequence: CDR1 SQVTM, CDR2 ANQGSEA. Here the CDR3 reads CSARQGPSSNEQFF. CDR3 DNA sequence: TGCAGCGCCCGACAGGGTCCCTCATCCAATGAGCAGTTCTTC.

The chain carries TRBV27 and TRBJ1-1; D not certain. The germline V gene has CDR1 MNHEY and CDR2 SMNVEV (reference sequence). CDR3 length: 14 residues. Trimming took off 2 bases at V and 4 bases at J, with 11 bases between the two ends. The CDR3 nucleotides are TGTGCCAGCAGTTTAGGCCTGGGAGGCACTGAAGCTTTCTTT. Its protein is CASSLGLGGTEAFF.

CDR3 amino acids: CASSEGAQGYTF. DNA of the CDR3: TGTGCCAGCAGTGAGGGGGCGCAGGGCTACACCTTC. V gene TRBV6-1 combines with J gene TRBJ1-2, with a weak D call TRBD1 (6 bases). Germline lookup yields CDR1 MNHNS and CDR2 SASEGT. Trimming pared 3 bases from V and 8 bases from J, leaving 10 bases between. CDR3 length equals 12 residues.

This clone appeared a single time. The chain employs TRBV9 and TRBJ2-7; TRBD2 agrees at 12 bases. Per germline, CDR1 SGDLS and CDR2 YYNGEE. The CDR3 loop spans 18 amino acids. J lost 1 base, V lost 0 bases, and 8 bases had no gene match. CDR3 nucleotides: TGTGCCAGCAGCGTAGCGATAACTAGCGGGGGGATTTCCTACGAGCAGTACTTC. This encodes CASSVAITSGGISYEQYF.

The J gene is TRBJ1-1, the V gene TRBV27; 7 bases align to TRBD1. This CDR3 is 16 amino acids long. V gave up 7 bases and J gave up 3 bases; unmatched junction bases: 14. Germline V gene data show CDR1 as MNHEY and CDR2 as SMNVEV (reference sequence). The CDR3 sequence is CASKGGWGGSDTEAFF. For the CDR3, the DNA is TGTGCCAGCAAAGGGGGCTGGGGCGGTTCAGACACTGAAGCTTTCTTT.

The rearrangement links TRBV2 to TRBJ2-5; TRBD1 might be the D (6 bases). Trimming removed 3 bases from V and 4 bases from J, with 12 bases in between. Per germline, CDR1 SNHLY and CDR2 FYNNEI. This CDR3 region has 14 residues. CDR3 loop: CASSENRVGETQYF. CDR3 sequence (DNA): TGTGCCAGCAGTGAGAACAGGGTTGGAGAGACCCAGTACTTC. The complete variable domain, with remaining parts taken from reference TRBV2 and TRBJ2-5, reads EPEVTQTPSHQVTQMGQEVILRCVPISNHLYFYWYRQILGQKVEFLVSFYNNEISEKSEIFDDQFSVERPDGSNFTLKIRSTKLEDSAMYFCASSENRVGETQYFGPGTRLLVL.

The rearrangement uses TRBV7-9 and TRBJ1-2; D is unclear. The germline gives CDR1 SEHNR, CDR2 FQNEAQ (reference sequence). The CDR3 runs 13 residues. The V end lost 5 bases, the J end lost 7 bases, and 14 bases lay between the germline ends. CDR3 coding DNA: TGTGCCAGCAGCGGCGGCTCGACCCGTGGCTACACCTTC. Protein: CASSGGSTRGYTF.

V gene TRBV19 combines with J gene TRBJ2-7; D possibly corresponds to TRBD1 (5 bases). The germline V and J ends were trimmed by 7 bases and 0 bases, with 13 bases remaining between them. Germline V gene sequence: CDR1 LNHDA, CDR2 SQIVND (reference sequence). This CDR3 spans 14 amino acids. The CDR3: CASTGRAYSYEQYF. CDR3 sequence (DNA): TGTGCCAGTACAGGCAGGGCCTACTCCTACGAGCAGTACTTC.

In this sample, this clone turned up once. The CDR3 nucleotides are TGTGCCAGAAGCTTGTTTTGGGACAGGGGACCCTCTGGGGCCAACGTCCTGACTTTC. Translated: CARSLFWDRGPSGANVLTF. The chain has TRBV5-3 and TRBJ2-6; 10 bases are shared with TRBD1. TRBV5-3 is designated an ORF whose function remains uncertain. This CDR3 comprises 19 residues. V lost 1 base, J lost 0 bases, and 7 bases stayed unmatched.

This CDR3 is CASSQNYEQYF. CDR3 nucleotide sequence: TGTGCCAGCAGCCAGAACTACGAGCAGTACTTC. The J gene is TRBJ2-7, the V gene TRBV5-6; D gene unclear. This CDR3 comprises 11 residues. V was clipped by 4 bases and J by 3 bases, with 5 bases between them. Germline V gene lookup returns CDR1 SGHDT and CDR2 YYEEEE.